This entry lists 14 T cell receptor beta chains sequenced from one sample in a study of T cell responses to AZD1222 COVID-19 vaccine. The method was immunoSEQ multiplex PCR; TCRdb's version includes in-frame clones alone and lacks a portion of them. The sample yields roughly 53,000 clones, more than 70% seen once. The sample in question was peripheral blood, obtained on day 0 of MenACWY control vaccination. The receptors come from an adult in good health.

This clone was found a few times. The chain joins TRBV6-1 to TRBJ2-1, with a weak D call TRBD2 (5 bases). Between the trimmed V and J ends, which lost 3 bases and 0 bases, there was a span of 9 bases. The CDR3 covers 15 residues. Germline CDR1 reads MNHNS; CDR2 reads SASEGT. CDR3 DNA: TGTGCCAGCAGTGATGACTACCTCTCCTACAATGAGCAGTTCTTC. Translation gives CASSDDYLSYNEQFF.

The chain recombines TRBV24-1 with TRBJ1-5; TRBD1 might be the D (6 bases). This CDR3 is built from 14 residues. Germline V lookup: CDR1 KGHDR, CDR2 SFDVKD. The V and J ends lost 7 bases and 1 base respectively, with 10 bases between them. CDR3 bases: TGTGCCACCAGGGGAAGGGGGAGCAATCAGCCCCAGCATTTT. It is translated as CATRGRGSNQPQHF.

This clone has a handful of counts. The V gene is TRBV6-2 or TRBV6-3, the J gene TRBJ2-5; the match to TRBD1 covers 7 bases. This CDR3 is 15 amino acids long. V trimming: 4 bases; J trimming: 2 bases; junction bases outside the gene matches: 7. The germline CDR1 and CDR2 sequences are MNHEY and SVGEGT. The CDR3 region is CASSSPGQNQETQYF. The CDR3 bases are TGTGCCAGCAGTTCCCCGGGACAGAATCAAGAGACCCAGTACTTC.

A single count supports this clone. This chain joins TRBV7-9 and TRBJ1-2; D is unclear. V was shortened by 5 bases and J by 4 bases, with 5 bases between the two germline ends. Per the germline V gene, CDR1 is SEHNR and CDR2 is FQNEAQ (reference sequence). This CDR3 contains 11 residues. In nucleotides, the CDR3 is TGTGCCAGCAGCAATGTCTATGGCTACACCTTC. Translation gives CASSNVYGYTF.

The chain joins TRBV5-1 to TRBJ2-5; 9 positions match TRBD1. CDR1 and CDR2 (germline): SGHRS, YFSETQ. The CDR3 consists of 15 residues. After removal of 5 bases from V and 6 bases from J, the junction contained 11 bases not matched to a gene. Here the CDR3 reads CASSPEGTGPKTQYF. DNA for the CDR3: TGCGCCAGCAGTCCAGAGGGGACAGGGCCAAAGACCCAGTACTTC.

The V and J genes are TRBV18 and TRBJ2-5; 9 nucleotides align to TRBD1. This CDR3 is 14 amino acids long. Germline V gives CDR1 KGHSH, CDR2 LQKENI. The V segment lost 3 bases and the J segment 4 bases; nucleotides outside the gene matches: 3. CDR3 loop: CASSPGQGAETQYF. The DNA for the CDR3 is TGTGCCAGCTCACCGGGACAGGGAGCAGAGACCCAGTACTTC.

The gene calls are TRBV11-2 and TRBJ2-3, with 7 bases lining up with TRBD1. V lost 6 bases to trimming and J lost 0 bases; unmatched junction nucleotides: 15. Germline V gene lookup returns CDR1 SGHAT and CDR2 FQNNGV. The CDR3 totals 18 residues. CDR3 loop: CASSYHYAGTASTDTQYF. CDR3 in DNA: TGTGCCAGCAGTTACCACTATGCCGGGACAGCTAGCACAGATACGCAGTATTTT.

The chain combines TRBV5-1 with TRBJ2-3; D possibly matches TRBD1 or TRBD2 (5 bases each). Trimming left V 4 bases short and J 11 bases short, with 20 bases between. CDR1 is SGHRS and CDR2 is YFSETQ in the germline V gene. This CDR3 is built from 14 residues. Written as DNA, the CDR3 is TGCGCCAGCAGCCAGGGAGCAGGGATCACGGGGCAGTATTTT. Residues: CASSQGAGITGQYF.

J is TRBJ2-5 and V is TRBV5-1; TRBD1 is a possible D gene (6 bases). The germline V gene has CDR1 SGHRS and CDR2 YFSETQ. The length of the CDR3 is 13 residues. Between the trimmed V and J ends, which lost 4 bases and 3 bases, there was a span of 10 bases. The CDR3 region has the DNA TGCGCCAGCAGCATAACAGGGAAAGAGACCCAGTACTTC. Residues: CASSITGKETQYF.

The V gene is TRBV2, the J gene TRBJ2-5; 8 bases fit TRBD2. Germline assignment: CDR1 SNHLY and CDR2 FYNNEI. V lost 5 bases to trimming and J lost 7 bases; unmatched junction nucleotides: 9. The CDR3 totals 14 residues. The CDR3 sequence is CASSPGLGSGTQYF. CDR3 sequence (DNA): TGTGCCAGCAGTCCGGGACTAGGTTCGGGGACCCAGTACTTC.

V and J are TRBV11-3 and TRBJ2-1; TRBD2 is a possible D gene (5 bases). CDR1 SGHNT and CDR2 YENEEA come from the germline V gene. V was shortened by 3 bases and J by 10 bases, with 13 bases between the two germline ends. The CDR3 consists of 13 residues. The CDR3, as DNA: TGTGCCAGCAGCTTTAGTAGCGATGGGGAGCAGTTCTTC. This codes for CASSFSSDGEQFF.

CDR3 loop: CSASTGANVLTF. CDR3 in DNA: TGCAGTGCCAGTACTGGGGCCAACGTCCTGACTTTC. This chain links TRBV20-1 with TRBJ2-6; D not certain. Germline V gene sequence: CDR1 DFQATT, CDR2 SNEGSKA (reference sequence). This CDR3 contains 12 residues. V shed 6 bases and J shed 2 bases, with 5 bases lying between them.

This rearrangement joins TRBV20-1 to TRBJ2-5; D is unresolved. The CDR3 spans 11 residues. V was shortened by 3 bases and J by 4 bases, with 6 bases between the two germline ends. In germline, CDR1 is DFQATT, CDR2 SNEGSKA (reference sequence). The CDR3 sequence: CSASLGETQYF. For the CDR3, the DNA is TGCAGTGCTAGTTTAGGAGAGACCCAGTACTTC.

The J gene is TRBJ1-1, the V gene TRBV27; D uncertain. This CDR3 spans 13 amino acids. The ends were cut back, 5 bases at V and 5 bases at J, with 12 bases in the middle. From germline, CDR1 is MNHEY and CDR2 SMNVEV (reference sequence). The CDR3 DNA follows: TGTGCCAGCAGTGATAAGGGTAGTACTGAAGCTTTCTTT. The encoded protein is CASSDKGSTEAFF.